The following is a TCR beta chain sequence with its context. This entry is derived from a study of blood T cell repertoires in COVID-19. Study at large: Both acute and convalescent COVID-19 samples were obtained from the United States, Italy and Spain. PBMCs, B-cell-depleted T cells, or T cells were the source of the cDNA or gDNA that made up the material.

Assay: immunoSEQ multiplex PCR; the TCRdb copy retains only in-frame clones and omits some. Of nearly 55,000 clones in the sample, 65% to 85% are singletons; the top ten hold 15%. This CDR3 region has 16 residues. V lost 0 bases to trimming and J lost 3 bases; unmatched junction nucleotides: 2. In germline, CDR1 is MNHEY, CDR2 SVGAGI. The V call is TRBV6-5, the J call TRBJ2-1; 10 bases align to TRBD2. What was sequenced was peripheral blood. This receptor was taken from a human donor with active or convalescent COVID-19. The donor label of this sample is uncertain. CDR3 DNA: TGTGCCAGCAGTTACTCCTCTAGCGGGAGCTACAATGAGCAGTTCTTC. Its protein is CASSYSSSGSYNEQFF.